What follows are 29 T cell receptor beta chains derived from one specimen sequenced in a study of blood T cell repertoires in COVID-19. The table came from immunoSEQ multiplex PCR; TCRdb's copy has only in-frame clones and leaves some out. The table includes 200,000 or so clones, roughly 90% detected once. The sample was peripheral blood. The source of these receptors is a woman between 50 and 59 years old with acute or convalescent COVID-19.

This clone was recorded once. The CDR3 loop reads CASSGRTSGGTDTQYF. Here the CDR3 DNA reads TGTGCCAGCAGTGGCAGGACTAGCGGGGGCACAGATACGCAGTATTTT. V is TRBV2 and J is TRBJ2-3, with 12 bases fitting TRBD2. CDR3 length equals 16 residues. The V and J ends lost 4 bases and 1 base, in that order; junction bases with no gene match: 3. The V gene's germline CDR1 is SNHLY and CDR2 FYNNEI.

J is TRBJ2-3 and V is TRBV19; 8 nucleotides match TRBD1. The CDR3 is 15 residues long. The germline CDR1 and CDR2 sequences are LNHDA and SQIVND (reference sequence). V lost 6 bases, J lost 6 bases, and 11 bases stayed unmatched. The CDR3 sequence is CASSDRGATGDTQYF. CDR3 nucleotide sequence: TGTGCCAGTAGCGACAGGGGCGCCACGGGGGATACGCAGTATTTT.

The chain is built from TRBV19 and TRBJ2-6; 7 nucleotides agree with TRBD1. Germline CDR1 reads LNHDA; CDR2 reads SQIVND (reference sequence). The V gene end was trimmed by 6 bases and the J gene end by 0 bases; junction bases not matched to a gene: 5. The CDR3 covers 16 residues. Here the CDR3 DNA reads TGTGCCAGTAGAATCACAGGGGACTCTGGGGCCAACGTCCTGACTTTC. This codes for CASRITGDSGANVLTF.

The chain links TRBV19 to TRBJ2-7; D is uncertain. The germline V gene has CDR1 LNHDA and CDR2 SQIVND (reference sequence). V lost 5 bases, J lost 2 bases, and 13 bases lay in between. CDR3 length: 14 amino acids. CDR3 DNA: TGTGCCAGTAGTCCCAGAAGAAACGCCTACGAGCAGTACTTC. Amino acid sequence: CASSPRRNAYEQYF. Variable domain in full (rest from reference TRBV19 and TRBJ2-7): DGGITQSPKYLFRKEGQNVTLSCEQNLNHDAMYWYRQDPGQGLRLIYYSQIVNDFQKGDIAEGYSVSREKKESFPLTVTSAQKNPTAFYLCASSPRRNAYEQYFGPGTRLTVT.

J is TRBJ1-5 and V is TRBV7-2, with D possibly TRBD1 on 6 matching bases. This CDR3 has 15 amino acids. V was clipped by 1 base and J by 7 bases, with 14 bases between them. Germline V CDR1 and CDR2: SGHTA, FQGNSA. The DNA for the CDR3 is TGTGCCAGCAGCTTAGAAGGGACACTTCCCCAGCCCCAGCATTTT. It translates to CASSLEGTLPQPQHF.

V gene TRBV2 combines with J gene TRBJ1-1; D is unresolved. V lost 2 bases and J 3 bases, leaving 10 bases between the germline ends. The CDR3 consists of 14 residues. Germline V gene sequence: CDR1 SNHLY, CDR2 FYNNEI. The CDR3 DNA is TGTGCCAGCAGTGAAATTTCAGATGACACTGAAGCTTTCTTT. Translating gives CASSEISDDTEAFF.

The chain joins TRBV4-3 to TRBJ2-4; D possibly corresponds to TRBD2 (6 bases). Germline V lookup: CDR1 LGHNA, CDR2 YSLEER. The V gene lost 2 bases and the J gene lost 5 bases, with 10 bases spanning the gap. The CDR3 spans 14 residues. Here the CDR3 DNA reads TGCGCCAGCAGCCAAAAACGGAGGGAAAACATTCAGTACTTC. Amino acid sequence: CASSQKRRENIQYF.

The DNA for the CDR3 is TGTGCCAGCAGTGCCGCTAACTATGGCTACACCTTC. Translated: CASSAANYGYTF. The J gene is TRBJ1-2, the V gene TRBV2; D ambiguous. The V gene's germline CDR1 is SNHLY and CDR2 FYNNEI. This CDR3 comprises 12 residues. V was shortened by 4 bases and J by 0 bases, with 3 bases between the two germline ends. The full variable domain, its missing parts supplied by reference TRBV2 and TRBJ1-2, is EPEVTQTPSHQVTQMGQEVILRCVPISNHLYFYWYRQILGQKVEFLVSFYNNEISEKSEIFDDQFSVERPDGSNFTLKIRSTKLEDSAMYFCASSAANYGYTFGSGTRLTVV.

The rearrangement uses TRBV27 and TRBJ2-7, with 8 bases matching TRBD1. The CDR3 totals 16 residues. The V and J ends lost 6 bases and 1 base, in that order; junction bases with no gene match: 11. CDR1 MNHEY and CDR2 SMNVEV come from the germline V gene (reference sequence). The CDR3 sequence is CASSLPTGEGSYEQYF. For the CDR3, the DNA is TGTGCCAGCAGCCTTCCGACAGGGGAAGGGTCCTACGAGCAGTACTTC.

This clone has a handful of counts. The chain couples TRBV29-1 to TRBJ2-1, with 7 bases matching TRBD2. The V gene's germline CDR1 is SQVTM and CDR2 ANQGSEA. Trimming at V came to 5 bases and at J to 3 bases, leaving 10 bases not matched to a gene. The CDR3 has 15 amino acids. This CDR3 reads CSVFSLGLRYNEQFF. The DNA of the CDR3 is TGCAGCGTTTTTTCTTTGGGACTACGCTACAATGAGCAGTTCTTC.

This chain connects TRBV19 to TRBJ1-1; D is undetermined. Germline CDR1 is LNHDA and CDR2 is SQIVND (reference sequence). Trimming shortened V by 5 bases and J by 11 bases, and 15 bases separated the two germline ends. This CDR3 contains 12 residues. The DNA for the CDR3 is TGTGCCAGTAGTCCCCGACATACTGTTGCTTTCTTT. Its translation is CASSPRHTVAFF.

The gene calls are TRBV7-9 and TRBJ2-3; 10 nucleotides agree with TRBD1. CDR1 and CDR2 from the germline V gene are SEHNR and FQNEAQ (reference sequence). There are 16 residues in the CDR3. Losses at the gene ends were 4 bases for V and 2 bases for J; bases not matched to a gene: 6. CDR3 protein: CASSSTGGMSTDTQYF. In nucleotides, the CDR3 is TGTGCCAGCAGCTCGACAGGGGGCATGTCCACAGATACGCAGTATTTT.

The gene calls are TRBV4-3 and TRBJ2-7; a possible D gene is TRBD1 (6 bases). V lost 3 bases to trimming and J lost 4 bases, with 16 bases between them. This CDR3 is built from 15 residues. Per the germline V gene, CDR1 is LGHNA and CDR2 is YSLEER. The CDR3 loop is CASSQETGTNYEQYF. As DNA, the CDR3 is TGCGCCAGCAGCCAGGAAACAGGGACCAATTACGAGCAGTACTTC.

This chain joins TRBV6-2 or TRBV6-3 and TRBJ1-2; 7 bases fit TRBD1. V lost 6 bases, J lost 4 bases, and 5 bases stayed unmatched. This CDR3 comprises 13 residues. Germline V gives CDR1 MNHEY, CDR2 SVGEGT. The CDR3 DNA is TGTGCCAGCAGCCAAGGGGGCCCCTATGGCTACACCTTC. As protein: CASSQGGPYGYTF.

The chain has TRBV19 and TRBJ2-3; 9 bases are shared with TRBD1. V lost 4 bases and J lost 0; bases outside the gene matches: 2. Germline V gene lookup returns CDR1 LNHDA and CDR2 SQIVND (reference sequence). The CDR3 is made up of 15 amino acids. The CDR3 nucleotides read TGTGCCAGTAGTACCGGGACAGGGAGCACAGATACGCAGTATTTT. It yields the protein CASSTGTGSTDTQYF.

J is TRBJ2-5 and V is TRBV11-2; no firm D call. Germline V gene lookup returns CDR1 SGHAT and CDR2 FQNNGV. This CDR3 is built from 13 residues. V lost 0 bases to trimming and J lost 7 bases, with 9 bases between them. The CDR3 protein is CASSLENSGTQYF. The CDR3 region has the DNA TGTGCCAGCAGCTTAGAGAACTCAGGGACCCAGTACTTC.

The sample holds a few counts of this clone. V gene TRBV6-2 or TRBV6-3 combines with J gene TRBJ2-7; D may be TRBD2 (5 bases). The CDR3 length is 12 residues. V lost 5 bases to trimming and J lost 4 bases, with 9 bases between them. Germline lookup yields CDR1 MNHEY and CDR2 SVGEGT. In nucleotides, the CDR3 is TGTGCCAGCAGTAAACTAGGATACGAGCAGTACTTC. As protein: CASSKLGYEQYF.

This chain uses TRBV6-2 or TRBV6-3 with TRBJ2-3, with D tentatively TRBD2 (5 bases). In germline, CDR1 is MNHEY, CDR2 SVGEGT. Trimming stripped 2 bases from V and 6 bases from J, with 12 bases between. The CDR3 sequence is 14 residues long. CDR3 loop: CASSYPRTGDTQYF. DNA for the CDR3: TGTGCCAGCAGTTACCCCCGGACTGGCGATACGCAGTATTTT.

The CDR3 nucleotides are TGTGCCAGCAGTCCCCAGGGTACGGGAAACACCATATATTTT. It translates to CASSPQGTGNTIYF. The chain uses TRBV27 and TRBJ1-3; TRBD1 might be the D (5 bases). With 5 bases removed from V and 4 bases from J, the gap between germline ends came to 12 bases. Germline CDR1 is MNHEY and CDR2 is SMNVEV (reference sequence). The CDR3 loop spans 14 amino acids.

This clone was picked up one time. The chain carries TRBV24-1 and TRBJ2-1, with TRBD1 matching 8 bases. Germline trimming cut 4 bases from V and 0 bases from J; bases unmatched to any gene: 10. Germline V gene lookup returns CDR1 KGHDR and CDR2 SFDVKD. The CDR3 contains 18 residues. CDR3 in DNA: TGTGCCACCAGTGACCCACGGACAGGGATGAGCTCCTACAATGAGCAGTTCTTC. Translating it yields CATSDPRTGMSSYNEQFF.

This chain joins TRBV11-1 and TRBJ2-1; 10 bases are a match to TRBD1. This CDR3 comprises 14 residues. Germline V gene data show CDR1 as SGHAT and CDR2 as FQDESV (reference sequence). With V trimmed by 4 bases and J by 6 bases, 3 bases remained unmatched. The CDR3: CASSSRTGGNEQFF. The CDR3, as DNA: TGTGCCAGCAGCTCACGGACAGGGGGCAATGAGCAGTTCTTC.

This rearrangement joins TRBV5-1 to TRBJ2-1; 12 bases are a match to TRBD2. Germline lookup yields CDR1 SGHRS and CDR2 YFSETQ. V trimming: 1 base; J trimming: 6 bases; junction bases outside the gene matches: 2. The CDR3 length is 15 residues. The CDR3 here is CASSLTSGGINEQFF. For the CDR3, the DNA is TGCGCCAGCAGCTTGACTAGCGGGGGGATCAATGAGCAGTTCTTC.

The rearrangement links TRBV2 to TRBJ2-4; 15 nucleotides line up with TRBD2. Trimming took 5 bases from V and 0 from J; bases not matched to a gene: 8. This CDR3 is built from 19 residues. The V gene's germline CDR1 is SNHLY and CDR2 FYNNEI. For the CDR3, the DNA is TGTGCCAGCAGTCAGGGACTAGCGGGAGGTTCTCTAGCCAAAAACATTCAGTACTTC. Protein product: CASSQGLAGGSLAKNIQYF.

This chain links TRBV7-2 with TRBJ2-7; 8 positions match TRBD2. Germline loops: CDR1 SGHTA, CDR2 FQGNSA. With V trimmed by 2 bases and J by 3 bases, 6 bases remained unmatched. The CDR3 has 15 amino acids. As DNA, the CDR3 is TGTGCCAGCAGCTTACTGGGACTAGTGGACTACGAGCAGTACTTC. Translating it yields CASSLLGLVDYEQYF.

As concerns this clone: The same CDR3 also results from other DNA sequences found in this sample. The V gene is TRBV12-3 or TRBV12-4, the J gene TRBJ1-5; no firm D call. V was pared by 1 base and J by 4 bases, with 5 bases between. The CDR3 runs 13 residues. CDR3 protein: CASSLVQNQPQHF. CDR3 bases: TGTGCCAGCAGTTTAGTTCAAAATCAGCCCCAGCATTTT.

V is TRBV5-1 and J is TRBJ2-1; D is unresolved. Trimming left V 2 bases short and J 5 bases short, with 8 bases between. Germline V gives CDR1 SGHRS, CDR2 YFSETQ. The CDR3 loop spans 13 amino acids. The chain's CDR3 is CASSFYENNEQFF. The CDR3 coding sequence is TGCGCCAGCAGCTTTTATGAGAACAATGAGCAGTTCTTC. Variable domain in full (rest from reference TRBV5-1 and TRBJ2-1): KAGVTQTPRYLIKTRGQQVTLSCSPISGHRSVSWYQQTPGQGLQFLFEYFSETQRNKGNFPGRFSGRQFSNSRSEMNVSTLELGDSALYLCASSFYENNEQFFGPGTRLTVL.

This clone has more than one count but fewer than ten. The chain links TRBV5-6 to TRBJ1-1; D gene uncertain. CDR1 and CDR2 from the germline V gene are SGHDT and YYEEEE. Trimming removed 4 bases at V and 1 base at J, with 14 bases between. The CDR3 extends over 15 amino acids. The CDR3 is CASSPGLRRNTEAFF. The CDR3, as DNA: TGTGCCAGCAGCCCGGGTCTTCGAAGGAACACTGAAGCTTTCTTT.

The rearrangement links TRBV28 to TRBJ2-7, with 9 bases that match TRBD1. Trimming removed 6 bases from V and 4 bases from J; junction bases left unmatched: 10. The CDR3 covers 15 residues. Germline V CDR1 and CDR2: MDHEN, SYDVKM. Here the CDR3 reads CASRASSGQGYEQYF. For the CDR3, the DNA is TGTGCCAGCAGAGCTTCATCGGGACAGGGTTACGAGCAGTACTTC.

The CDR3 coding sequence is TGTGCCAGCAGCTTAAGACAGGCTTTAACCGGGGAGCTGTTTTTT. It translates to CASSLRQALTGELFF. The chain is built from TRBV7-2 and TRBJ2-2, with a weak D call TRBD1 (6 bases). This CDR3 has 15 residues. V was shortened by 2 bases and J by 5 bases, with 12 bases between the two germline ends. From germline, CDR1 is SGHTA and CDR2 FQGNSA.